Below, one TCR beta chain is given with its context. Its specificity is not known. Prior autoimmune disease or systemic immunosuppression barred patients. The data derive from a study of OX40 agonist ivuxolimab in advanced cancers. Study at large: Those treated in dose escalation had hepatocellular carcinoma, melanoma, renal cell cancer or head and neck cancer. The study's findings and limits: At 0.1 to 3.0 mg/kg, clonal expansion of CD4+ and CD8+ blood T cells had occurred by week 6. Some nonresponders also had low normalized T-cell clonal expansion.

TCRdb keeps only in-frame clones here, not all; method: immunoSEQ multiplex PCR. The table records nearly 25,000 clones, around 80% of them present only once. The sequence was obtained from an adult with an advanced solid tumor such as melanoma, head and neck, liver or kidney cancer. This specimen was CD4+ or CD8+ T cells sorted from blood, taken in a trial of the OX40 agonist ivuxolimab.

CDR3 sequence reads: CASSLSLWETQYF. The CDR3 nucleotides read TGTGCCAGCAGCTTGTCCCTCTGGGAGACCCAGTACTTC. The rearrangement uses TRBV7-2 and TRBJ2-5; D remains unclear. Looked up from germline, CDR1 is SGHTA and CDR2 is FQGNSA. Deletions cut 3 bases from V and 5 bases from J, with 10 bases between. The length of the CDR3 is 13 residues.